The sample holds many counts of the clone carrying this T cell receptor beta chain. What it binds is unknown. Germline V lookup: CDR1 MNHEY, CDR2 SMNVEV (reference sequence). The trim removed 3 bases at V and 0 bases at J, leaving 6 bases unmatched. This CDR3 has 18 residues. This specimen belongs to a study of regulatory T cells in long-lasting Graves disease. The wider study: Newly diagnosed Graves' patients had under 3 months of antithyroid drugs. Whole-study results and caveats: When disease was persistent, TRBV28, TRBJ1-2 and TRBJ2-5 were the favored segments.

Time point: newly diagnosed GD, antithyroid drugs for less than 3 months. There was RNA extracted from PBMCs, and the TCR library was made from it. TCR beta libraries were built with iRepertoire HTBI primers and Arm-PCR of CDR3 regions. TCRdb reanalysed the multiplex PCR reads using MiXCR and keeps one entry per CDR3 protein. The table records around 400,000 distinct CDR3 sequences, around 16% of them present only once. These data were likewise used in another study, on T cells in Graves' hyperthyroidism and ophthalmopathy. That work contributes: Patients between 18 and 65 years old had hyperthyroidism, newly diagnosed and lasting under 2 months.

The TCR comes from a woman between 40 and 50 years old with Graves disease. This rearrangement joins TRBV27 to TRBJ2-6; TRBD1 matches at 9 bases. Sequenced material: peripheral blood mononuclear cells (PBMCs), taken at new diagnosis, from a patient treated with antithyroid drugs. CDR3 loop: CASSFTGGFYSGANVLTF. CDR3 bases: TGTGCCAGCAGTTTTACAGGGGGCTTCTACTCTGGGGCCAACGTCCTGACTTTC.